The T cell receptor beta chain described here comes from a study of CD8 T cells in ankylosing spondylitis. V lost 7 bases and J 3 bases, leaving 12 bases between the germline ends. This CDR3 is built from 13 residues. Study-wide findings and caveats: Earlier work had already found some motif variants in reactive arthritis synovial fluid and blood. Ankylosing spondylitis blood seemed to carry a telltale TCR beta motif made of several highly homologous variants.

Libraries for TCR beta were made by quantitative 5'-RACE with molecular barcodes. TCRdb re-called the 5' RACE reads with MiXCR, one entry per CDR3 protein. The sample gives some 150,000 distinct CDR3 sequences, about 10% of which show up once; roughly 4.3% is in the top ten. This clonotype was observed many times. Its specificity is unknown. Material: blood, either unsorted or a sorted T cell fraction (not recorded which). This sequence originates from a female donor with ankylosing spondylitis or in good health (not recorded which). The chain recombines TRBV12-3 or TRBV12-4 with TRBJ1-1, with unresolved D. CDR3 amino acids: CASTLGQDTEAFF. The CDR3 bases are TGTGCCAGCACCTTAGGGCAGGACACTGAAGCTTTCTTT.